The present T cell receptor (beta chain) was sequenced within a study of T-cell memory formation after mild COVID-19 (dated by TCRdb to the early 2020s). Some background on the complete study: Most TCR sequence clusters were specific to one of the two donors. In a couple of donors, T-cell clones that expanded and contracted after mild COVID-19 were followed by sequencing TCRalpha and TCRbeta repertoires longitudinally. The cohort comprised two young, previously healthy adult volunteers, one female and one male.

The study at large found these results: Some responding clones were detected in pre-infection memory, which suggested that pre-existing cross-reactive memory T cells had joined the SARS-CoV-2 response. Contracting CD4+ clones were found mainly in CM and EM memory subsets, while CD8+ clones were enriched in EMRA. Clones contracting from day 15 to 85 had balanced CD4/CD8 phenotypes, while a second wave expanding from day 15 to 37 was biased towards CD4+. SARS-CoV-2 specificity of the second-wave clones peaking on day 37 was not confirmed. Only a couple of mild cases were covered in the study, and larger cohorts including severe cases with pre-infection samples were considered necessary.

Including cysteine and phenylalanine, the CDR3 has 14 amino acids. The kept DNA is CDR3 alone, 42 bases in frame from the first base. Ficoll-Paque density gradient centrifugation was the method used to isolate PBMCs. The instrument was an Illumina NovaSeq 6000. TCRalpha and TCRbeta cDNA libraries were built by 5'RACE with constant-segment primers, adding sample barcodes and unique molecular identifiers. RNA was extracted from every sample with Trizol reagent. Libraries were amplified in two PCR steps, with a second sample barcode and Illumina TruSeq adapters added in the second step. Sequencing of libraries was performed on an Illumina NovaSeq with 2 x 150 bp paired-end reads. The original pipeline was this. Reads were demultiplexed and collapsed into UMI-guided consensus sequences with migec v1.2.7. With mixcr v2.1.11, UMI consensuses were aligned to TRA and TRB V and J templates and assembled into clonotypes. Clonotypes were classified as expanded or contracted when called significant by both edgeR and NoisET, with noise models trained on biological replicates. For edgeR calls, the cutoffs were a false discovery rate-adjusted p below 0.01 and a log2 fold-change threshold of 1. As an exploratory analysis of dynamics, max-normalized trajectories of the 1000 most abundant clonotypes were examined by PCA with hierarchical clustering. Separately sequenced CD4+ and CD8+ repertoires were used to assign a CD4 or CD8 phenotype to each responding clone. TCRdb passed the public sequencing reads through fastp at Q25 and MiXCR, retaining productive beta sequences. Each CDR3 protein appears once, grouped with its most common genes and DNA. In this record, the V and J calls reflect TCRdb's handling and not the investigators' own analysis. The sample includes hundreds of thousands of distinct CDR3 sequences, with 28% observed a single time. In total, the top ten clones hold less than 15% of the sample.

This clonotype was counted once. The specificity of this receptor is unknown. Qualities for individual bases were not recorded, and no much larger clone is one base off. Sequenced material: PBMCs or a T cell subset sorted from them (not recorded which). Rearrangement joined TRBV21-1 to TRBJ2-1. TRBV21-1 is a pseudogene. The TCR sequence derives from an adult woman who had mild COVID-19 (a few samples of this study predate the infection). The sample titles of this study are shuffled in the database, so cell type and time point are left out; the donor was told from shared clones. In nucleotide form, the sequence is TGTGCCGGACCAAGGACGCACCCCTACAATGAGCAGTTCTTC. It translates as CAGPRTHPYNEQFF.